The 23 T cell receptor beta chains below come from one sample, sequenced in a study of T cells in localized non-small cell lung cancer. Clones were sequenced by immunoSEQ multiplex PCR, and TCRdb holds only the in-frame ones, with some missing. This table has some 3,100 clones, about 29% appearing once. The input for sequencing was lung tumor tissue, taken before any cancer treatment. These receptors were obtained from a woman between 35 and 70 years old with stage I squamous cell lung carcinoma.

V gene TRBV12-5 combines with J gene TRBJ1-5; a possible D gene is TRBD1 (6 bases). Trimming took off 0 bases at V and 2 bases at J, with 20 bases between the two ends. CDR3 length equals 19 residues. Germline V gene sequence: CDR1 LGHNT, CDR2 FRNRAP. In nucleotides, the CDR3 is TGTGCTAGTGGTTTGGTCCTGGGCCCAGGGGAGTTTCGCAATCAGCCCCAGCATTTT. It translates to CASGLVLGPGEFRNQPQHF.

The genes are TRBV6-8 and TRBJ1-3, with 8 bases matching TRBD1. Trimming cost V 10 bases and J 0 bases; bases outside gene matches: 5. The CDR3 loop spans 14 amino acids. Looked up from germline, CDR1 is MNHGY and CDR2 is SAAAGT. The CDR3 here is CAITTGGSGNTIYF. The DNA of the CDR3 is TGTGCCATCACCACAGGGGGCTCTGGAAACACCATATATTTT.

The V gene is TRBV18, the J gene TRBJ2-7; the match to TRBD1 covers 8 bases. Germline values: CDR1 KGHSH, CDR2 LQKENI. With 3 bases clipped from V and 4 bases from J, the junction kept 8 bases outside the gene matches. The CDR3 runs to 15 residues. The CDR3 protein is CASSPTGGQVYEQYF. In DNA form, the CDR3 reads TGTGCCAGCTCACCCACCGGGGGACAGGTTTACGAGCAGTACTTC. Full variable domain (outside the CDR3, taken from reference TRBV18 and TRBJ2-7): NAGVMQNPRHLVRRRGQEARLRCSPMKGHSHVYWYRQLPEEGLKFMVYLQKENIIDESGMPKERFSAEFPKEGPSILRIQQVVRGDSAAYFCASSPTGGQVYEQYFGPGTRLTVT.

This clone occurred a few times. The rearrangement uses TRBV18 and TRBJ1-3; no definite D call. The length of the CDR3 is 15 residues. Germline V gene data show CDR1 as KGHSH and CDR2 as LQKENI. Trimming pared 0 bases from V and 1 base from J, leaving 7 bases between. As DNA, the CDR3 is TGTGCCAGCTCACCACCAGTAGGGTCTGGAAACACCATATATTTT. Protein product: CASSPPVGSGNTIYF.

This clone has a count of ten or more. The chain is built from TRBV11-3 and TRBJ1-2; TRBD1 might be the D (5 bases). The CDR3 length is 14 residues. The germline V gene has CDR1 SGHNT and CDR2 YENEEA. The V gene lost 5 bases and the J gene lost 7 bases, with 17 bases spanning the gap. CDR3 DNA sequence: TGTGCCAGCAGCCCCGTAGGGACCTTTAGTGGCTACACCTTC. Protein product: CASSPVGTFSGYTF.

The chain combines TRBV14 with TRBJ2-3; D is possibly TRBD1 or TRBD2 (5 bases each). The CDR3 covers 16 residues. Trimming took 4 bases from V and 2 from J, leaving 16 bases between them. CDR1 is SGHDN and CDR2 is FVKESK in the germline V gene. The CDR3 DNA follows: TGTGCCAGCAGCCTTTATCGTGGGACCTACACAGATACGCAGTATTTT. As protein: CASSLYRGTYTDTQYF.

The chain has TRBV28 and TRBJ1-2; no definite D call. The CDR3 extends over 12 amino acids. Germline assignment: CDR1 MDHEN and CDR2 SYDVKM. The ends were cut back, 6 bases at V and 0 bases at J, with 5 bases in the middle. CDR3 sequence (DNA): TGTGCCAGCAGGCCTACTAACTATGGCTACACCTTC. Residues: CASRPTNYGYTF.

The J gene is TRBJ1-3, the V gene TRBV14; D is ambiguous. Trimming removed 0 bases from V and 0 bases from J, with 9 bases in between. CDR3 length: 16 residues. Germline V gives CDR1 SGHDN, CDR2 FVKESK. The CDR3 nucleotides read TGTGCCAGCAGCCAAGAAGACCGCAGCTCTGGAAACACCATATATTTT. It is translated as CASSQEDRSSGNTIYF.

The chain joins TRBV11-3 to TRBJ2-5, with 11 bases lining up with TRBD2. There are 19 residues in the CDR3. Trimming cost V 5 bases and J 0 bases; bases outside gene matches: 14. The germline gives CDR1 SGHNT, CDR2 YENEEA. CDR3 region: CASSQGSGRAGSYQETQYF. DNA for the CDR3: TGTGCCAGCAGCCAAGGTAGCGGGAGGGCCGGGAGCTACCAAGAGACCCAGTACTTC. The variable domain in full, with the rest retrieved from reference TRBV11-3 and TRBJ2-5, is EAGVVQSPRYKIIEKKQPVAFWCNPISGHNTLYWYLQNLGQGPELLIRYENEEAVDDSQLPKDRFSAERLKGVDSTLKIQPAELGDSAVYLCASSQGSGRAGSYQETQYFGPGTRLLVL.

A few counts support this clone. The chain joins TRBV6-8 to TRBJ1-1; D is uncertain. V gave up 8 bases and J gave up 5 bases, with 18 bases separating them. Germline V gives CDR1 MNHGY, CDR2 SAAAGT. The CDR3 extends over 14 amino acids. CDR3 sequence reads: CASSPGGRGTEAFF. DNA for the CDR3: TGTGCCAGCTCCCCCGGAGGTCGTGGGACTGAAGCTTTCTTT.

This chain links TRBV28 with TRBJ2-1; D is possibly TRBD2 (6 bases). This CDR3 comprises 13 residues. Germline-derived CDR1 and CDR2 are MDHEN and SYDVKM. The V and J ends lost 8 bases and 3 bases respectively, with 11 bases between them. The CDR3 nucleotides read TGTGCCAGCGGGAGGCGTTACTACAATGAGCAGTTCTTC. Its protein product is CASGRRYYNEQFF.

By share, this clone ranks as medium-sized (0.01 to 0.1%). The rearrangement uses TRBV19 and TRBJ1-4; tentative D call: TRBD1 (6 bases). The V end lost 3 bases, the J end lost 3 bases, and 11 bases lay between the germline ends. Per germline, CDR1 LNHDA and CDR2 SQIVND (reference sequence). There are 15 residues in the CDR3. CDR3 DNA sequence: TGTGCCAGTAGTATTCCCAACAGGGCTAATGAAAAACTGTTTTTT. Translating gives CASSIPNRANEKLFF.

The CDR3 coding sequence is TGTGCCAGCTCACCACCGAAGGGAGAGTCCTCCTACGAGCAGTACTTC. As protein: CASSPPKGESSYEQYF. The chain links TRBV18 to TRBJ2-7; a possible D gene is TRBD2 (5 bases). This CDR3 comprises 16 residues. Trimming shortened V by 0 bases and J by 0 bases, and 12 bases separated the two germline ends. Germline CDR1 reads KGHSH; CDR2 reads LQKENI.

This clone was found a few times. CDR3 residues: CASSVGRSNYGYTF. The CDR3 coding sequence is TGTGCCAGCAGCGTCGGGCGTTCGAACTATGGCTACACCTTC. V usage is TRBV11-3 and J usage is TRBJ1-2; D unclear. Germline CDR1 is SGHNT and CDR2 is YENEEA. The ends were cut back, 5 bases at V and 2 bases at J, with 12 bases in the middle. The CDR3 runs 14 residues.

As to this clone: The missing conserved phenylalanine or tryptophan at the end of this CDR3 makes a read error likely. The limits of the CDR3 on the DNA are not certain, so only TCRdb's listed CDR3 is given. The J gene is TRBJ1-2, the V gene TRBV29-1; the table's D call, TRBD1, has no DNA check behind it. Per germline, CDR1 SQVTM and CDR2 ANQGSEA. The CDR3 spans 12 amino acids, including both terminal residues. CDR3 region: CSVEERQAVTAV.

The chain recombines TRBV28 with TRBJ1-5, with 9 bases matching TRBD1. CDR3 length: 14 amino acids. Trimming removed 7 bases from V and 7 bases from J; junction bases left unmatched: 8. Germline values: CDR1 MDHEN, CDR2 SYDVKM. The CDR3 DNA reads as TGTGCCAGCACCTTTGGGACAGGGCGCCAGCCCCAGCATTTT. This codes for CASTFGTGRQPQHF.

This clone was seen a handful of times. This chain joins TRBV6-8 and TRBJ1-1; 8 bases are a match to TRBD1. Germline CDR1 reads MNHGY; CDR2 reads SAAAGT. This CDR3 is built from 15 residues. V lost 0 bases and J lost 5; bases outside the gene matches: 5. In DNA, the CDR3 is TGTGCCAGCAGTTACTCTAACAGGGGGATTACTGAAGCTTTCTTT. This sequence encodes CASSYSNRGITEAFF.

CDR3 bases: TGTGCCAGCTCACCACCTATTAACAGGGGGTTTGATACGCAGTATTTT. Encoded protein: CASSPPINRGFDTQYF. The rearrangement links TRBV18 to TRBJ2-3, with 8 bases identical to TRBD1. Germline lookup yields CDR1 KGHSH and CDR2 LQKENI. The CDR3 sequence is 16 residues long. V gave up 0 bases and J gave up 6 bases; unmatched junction bases: 8.

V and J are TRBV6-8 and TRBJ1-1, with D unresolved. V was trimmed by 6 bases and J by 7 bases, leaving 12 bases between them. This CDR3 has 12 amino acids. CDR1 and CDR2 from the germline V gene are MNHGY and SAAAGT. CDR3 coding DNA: TGTGCCAGCAGCCACAGAAAAAGTGAAGCTTTCTTT. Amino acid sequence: CASSHRKSEAFF.

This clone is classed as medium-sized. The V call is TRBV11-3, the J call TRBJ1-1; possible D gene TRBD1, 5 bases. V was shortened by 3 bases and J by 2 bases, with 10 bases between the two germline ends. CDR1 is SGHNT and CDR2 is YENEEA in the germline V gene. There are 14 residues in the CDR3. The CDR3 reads CASSLWRGNTEAFF. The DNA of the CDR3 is TGTGCCAGCAGCTTGTGGAGGGGTAACACTGAAGCTTTCTTT.

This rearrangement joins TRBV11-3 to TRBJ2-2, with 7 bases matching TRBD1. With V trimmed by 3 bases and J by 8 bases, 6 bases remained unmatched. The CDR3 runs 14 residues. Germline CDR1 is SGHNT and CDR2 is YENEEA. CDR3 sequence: CASSFRQGSGELFF. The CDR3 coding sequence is TGTGCCAGCAGCTTTAGACAGGGCAGTGGGGAGCTGTTTTTT.

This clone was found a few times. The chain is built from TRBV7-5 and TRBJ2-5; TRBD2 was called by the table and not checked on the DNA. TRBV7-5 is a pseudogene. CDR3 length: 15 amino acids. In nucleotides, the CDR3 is TGTGCCAGCAGCTTGACGGGGGGACCATATCAGACCCAGTACTTC. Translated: CASSLTGGPYQTQYF.

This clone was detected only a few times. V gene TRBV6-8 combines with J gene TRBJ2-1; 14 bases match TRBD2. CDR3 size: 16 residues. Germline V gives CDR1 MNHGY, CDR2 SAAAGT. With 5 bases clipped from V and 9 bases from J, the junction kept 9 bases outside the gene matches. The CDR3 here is CASSAGRLAGGFEQFF. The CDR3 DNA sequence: TGTGCCAGCAGTGCGGGACGACTAGCGGGGGGGTTTGAGCAGTTCTTC.